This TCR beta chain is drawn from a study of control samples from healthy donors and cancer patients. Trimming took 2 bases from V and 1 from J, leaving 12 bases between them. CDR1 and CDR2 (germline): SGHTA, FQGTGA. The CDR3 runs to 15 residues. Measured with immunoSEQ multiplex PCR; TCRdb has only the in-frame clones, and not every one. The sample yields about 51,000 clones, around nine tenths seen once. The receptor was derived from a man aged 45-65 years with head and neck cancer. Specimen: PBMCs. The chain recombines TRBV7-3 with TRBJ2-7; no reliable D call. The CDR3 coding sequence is TGTGCCAGCAGCTTAGACATAACTACTTCCTACGAGCAGTACTTC. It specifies CASSLDITTSYEQYF.